The 16 T cell receptor beta chains listed next were all sequenced from one sample in a study of T cells after yellow fever vaccination. TCRdb redid the calling of the 5' RACE reads with MiXCR, one entry per CDR3 protein. The table lists some 200,000 distinct CDR3 sequences, roughly 9.6% of them singletons. The sample in question was CD8+ T cells sorted from PBMCs, obtained 15 days after the yellow fever booster vaccination. Receptors originate from a man between 18 and 35 years old who received the YFV17D yellow fever vaccine.

This clonotype has a handful of counts. V gene TRBV4-2 combines with J gene TRBJ2-1; TRBD2 matches 9 bases. Germline assignment: CDR1 LGHNA and CDR2 YNFKEQ. V dropped 0 bases and J dropped 4; count of bases not matched to a gene: 7. The CDR3 extends over 17 amino acids. The CDR3 DNA is TGTGCCAGCAGCCAAGAAAAAGCGGGGGGATTTTACAATGAGCAGTTCTTC. This encodes CASSQEKAGGFYNEQFF.

The V and J genes are TRBV6-6 and TRBJ2-5; D remains unclear. This CDR3 contains 12 residues. CDR1 and CDR2 from the germline V gene are MNHNY and SVGAGI (reference sequence). The germline V and J ends were trimmed by 9 bases and 5 bases, with 13 bases remaining between them. In DNA form, the CDR3 reads TGTGCCAGTGGACCCGAGTTCGAGACCCAGTACTTC. Its translation is CASGPEFETQYF.

V is TRBV19 and J is TRBJ2-7; a weak D match, TRBD2 (6 bases). Trimming pared 3 bases from V and 0 bases from J, leaving 15 bases between. The CDR3 extends over 16 amino acids. In germline, CDR1 is LNHDA, CDR2 SQIVND (reference sequence). The CDR3 DNA follows: TGTGCCAGTAGTATTAGGGCAGGGAGGAGCTCCTACGAGCAGTACTTC. Its translation: CASSIRAGRSSYEQYF.

This clonotype was found many times. V is TRBV12-3 or TRBV12-4 and J is TRBJ2-2; D may be TRBD2 (6 bases). The V end lost 5 bases, the J end lost 3 bases, and 19 bases lay between the germline ends. The CDR3 has 17 residues. CDR3 nucleotides: TGTGCCAGCAGTCCTAAGGTCCCGACTAGGGACACCGGGGAGCTGTTTTTT. Translated: CASSPKVPTRDTGELFF.

This chain uses TRBV6-2 or TRBV6-3 with TRBJ2-7; D is unresolved. V lost 3 bases to trimming and J lost 6 bases, with 9 bases between them. Germline CDR1 reads MNHEY; CDR2 reads SVGEGT. The CDR3 length is 12 residues. For the CDR3, the DNA is TGTGCCAGCAGTTATATTGGGCGCGAGCAGTACTTC. Its translation is CASSYIGREQYF.

This clonotype has ten or more counts. The rearrangement uses TRBV4-1 and TRBJ2-2; D remains ambiguous. The CDR3 totals 16 residues. Germline loops: CDR1 MGHRA, CDR2 YSYEKL. Deletions cut 0 bases from V and 3 bases from J, with 11 bases between. As DNA, the CDR3 is TGCGCCAGCAGCCAAGATATGAGCGTACACACCGGGGAGCTGTTTTTT. Translating it yields CASSQDMSVHTGELFF.

This clonotype was counted between two and nine times. J is TRBJ1-1 and V is TRBV7-3, with TRBD1 matching over 7 bases. Germline V CDR1 and CDR2: SGHTA, FQGTGA. J gave up 4 bases and V 2 bases, and 1 base lay outside the gene matches. CDR3 size: 13 residues. The CDR3 DNA is TGTGCCAGCAGCTTAGAGGGGGCCACTGAAGCTTTCTTT. It specifies CASSLEGATEAFF.

This clonotype occurred a few times. The CDR3 bases are TGTGCCAGCAGTCTTATCTATCAAGAGACCCAGTACTTC. Its protein is CASSLIYQETQYF. The V gene is TRBV27, the J gene TRBJ2-5; D not certain. The CDR3 consists of 13 residues. CDR1 is MNHEY and CDR2 is SMNVEV in the germline V gene (reference sequence). V gave up 5 bases and J gave up 2 bases, with 9 bases separating them.

This clonotype was detected a few times. The CDR3 sequence is CSRLIRVAGGHTDTQYF. CDR3 sequence (DNA): TGCAGCCGCTTAATTCGAGTAGCGGGGGGCCACACAGATACGCAGTATTTT. This chain links TRBV20-1 with TRBJ2-3; 10 positions agree with TRBD2. Germline V gene lookup returns CDR1 DFQATT and CDR2 SNEGSKA (reference sequence). The CDR3 contains 17 residues.

This clonotype was seen only a few times. The V call is TRBV2, the J call TRBJ2-7, with D perhaps TRBD1 (6 bases). The CDR3 length is 15 residues. The germline gives CDR1 SNHLY, CDR2 FYNNEI. Trimming pared 5 bases from V and 0 bases from J, leaving 14 bases between. The CDR3 nucleotides are TGTGCCAGCAGTCGCCGGACAGTAATCTCCTACGAGCAGTACTTC. This translates into CASSRRTVISYEQYF.

The CDR3 region is CASQLASGVYNEQFF. CDR3 sequence (DNA): TGTGCCAGCCAGCTAGCTAGCGGGGTCTACAATGAGCAGTTCTTC. J is TRBJ2-1 and V is TRBV2; 9 bases fit TRBD2. Germline V CDR1 and CDR2: SNHLY, FYNNEI. Trimming at V came to 8 bases and at J to 3 bases, leaving 8 bases not matched to a gene. CDR3 length: 15 amino acids.

The chain combines TRBV12-3 or TRBV12-4 with TRBJ1-2; 7 positions match TRBD1. V was clipped by 2 bases and J by 2 bases; unmatched bases: 5. The CDR3 sequence is 15 residues long. The CDR3 is CASSLTGTENYGYTF. The CDR3 DNA follows: TGTGCCAGCAGTTTAACCGGGACAGAGAACTATGGCTACACCTTC.

This clonotype was seen a handful of times. The chain couples TRBV6-1 to TRBJ1-5; D unclear. Trimming took off 2 bases at V and 2 bases at J, with 4 bases between the two ends. Germline CDR1 is MNHNS and CDR2 is SASEGT. The CDR3 is 13 residues long. The chain's CDR3 is CASSESGNQPQHF. The CDR3 coding sequence is TGTGCCAGCAGTGAAAGTGGCAATCAGCCCCAGCATTTT.

This clonotype turned up a few times. The V gene is TRBV27, the J gene TRBJ2-1; D may be TRBD1 or TRBD2 (5 bases each). V was trimmed by 5 bases and J by 9 bases, leaving 23 bases between them. Germline values: CDR1 MNHEY, CDR2 SMNVEV (reference sequence). The CDR3 spans 16 residues. The CDR3 protein is CASSPHMGVSISEQFF. CDR3 in DNA: TGTGCCAGCAGTCCCCACATGGGGGTTAGTATCAGTGAGCAGTTCTTC.

This clonotype appeared a few times. The rearrangement joins TRBV7-9 to TRBJ2-1; D gene unclear. Germline CDR1 and CDR2: SEHNR and FQNEAQ (reference sequence). Trimming shortened V by 11 bases and J by 8 bases, and 16 bases separated the two germline ends. The CDR3 contains 12 residues. In DNA, the CDR3 is TGTGCCGCAAGTGGGTTAAGTGATGAGCAGTTCTTC. This encodes CAASGLSDEQFF.

This clonotype was seen a few times. The chain is built from TRBV30 and TRBJ2-7; D might be TRBD1 (5 bases). This CDR3 has 15 amino acids. The V and J ends lost 1 base and 1 base respectively, with 14 bases between them. From germline, CDR1 is GTSNPN and CDR2 SVGIG (reference sequence). In DNA form, the CDR3 reads TGTGCCTGGAGTGACCGGACAACGAAATCCTACGAGCAGTACTTC. Encoded protein: CAWSDRTTKSYEQYF.